The T cell receptor (beta chain) under discussion was sequenced for a study of human T cells and chemical hapten exposure. Looking at the study overall: Upper inner arm skin measuring roughly 2 cm by roughly 2 cm received 2% DPC for sensitization. In the roughly 25-week study, patients were dosed weekly with diphenylcyclopropenone on the scalp throughout. Study findings and constraints: TCRs at high frequency, those above 1 in 1000, did not change with DPC sensitization.

Stated time point: patch test 3, about 24 weeks after DPC sensitization. Specified treatment: therapeutic diphenylcyclopropenone sensitization with weekly scalp DPC. Researchers extracted total RNA from unfractionated whole blood. This clonotype was detected only a few times. Its target is not known. TCRdb ran MiXCR on the RACE reads and lists one entry per CDR3 protein. Counted here are 210,000 or so distinct CDR3 sequences, approximately 26% occurring once; the ten biggest clones make up around 2.5%. The sequence was obtained from a woman in her thirties or forties with alopecia areata. Some clones in this sample may be carry-over from other donors' samples. This specimen consisted of whole blood, obtained in connection with sensitization to the hapten diphenylcyclopropenone (DPC).

Written as DNA, the CDR3 is TGTGCCAGCAGCTCTAGGGTCTACGAGCAGTACTTC. Translating gives CASSSRVYEQYF. The gene calls are TRBV28 and TRBJ2-7; D is undetermined. Germline CDR1 is MDHEN and CDR2 is SYDVKM. V dropped 6 bases and J dropped 3 bases, with 9 bases sitting between them. The CDR3 runs to 12 residues.